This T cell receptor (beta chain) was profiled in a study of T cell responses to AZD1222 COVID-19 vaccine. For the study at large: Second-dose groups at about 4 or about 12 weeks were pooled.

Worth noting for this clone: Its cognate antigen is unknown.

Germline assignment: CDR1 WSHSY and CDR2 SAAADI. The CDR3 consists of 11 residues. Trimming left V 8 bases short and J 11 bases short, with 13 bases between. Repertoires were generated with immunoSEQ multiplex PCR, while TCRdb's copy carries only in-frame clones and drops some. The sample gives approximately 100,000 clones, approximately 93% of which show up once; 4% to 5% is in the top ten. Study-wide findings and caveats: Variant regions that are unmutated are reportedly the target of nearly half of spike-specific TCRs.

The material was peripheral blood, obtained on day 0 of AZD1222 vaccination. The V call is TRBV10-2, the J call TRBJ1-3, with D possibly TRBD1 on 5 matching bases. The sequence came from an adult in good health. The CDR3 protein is CASSNGAAIYF. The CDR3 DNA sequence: TGCGCCAGCTCCAACGGGGCAGCCATATATTTT.